This TCR beta chain stems from a study of molecular identifiers for immune sequencing clone quantification. This clonotype was counted ten times or more. TCRdb reprocessed the PCR reads with MiXCR, giving one entry per CDR3 protein. The sample holds approximately 36,000 distinct CDR3 sequences; 18% are singletons and the top ten take under 8.5%. The CDR3 extends over 12 amino acids. Trimming shortened V by 2 bases and J by 9 bases, and 11 bases separated the two germline ends. CDR1 is SQVTM and CDR2 is ANQGSEA in the germline V gene. The chain has TRBV29-1 and TRBJ2-1; TRBD2 is a possible D gene (5 bases). Sequencing was carried out using naive CD8+ T cells from blood, with Jurkat cell RNA spiked in. The sample's subset: FACS-sorted CD8+CD4-CCR7+CD45RA+ naive T cells. The receptor was derived from a human donor in good health. Some libraries in this study had Jurkat cell RNA spiked in. The CDR3: CSVEPGEPEQFF. DNA of the CDR3: TGCAGCGTTGAACCCGGGGAACCTGAGCAGTTCTTC.